This entry lists 26 T cell receptor beta chains sequenced from one sample in a study of a mutant IDH1 vaccine in newly diagnosed glioma. Time point defined: week 5, during vaccination. In every dose of vaccine, 300 ug of mutant IDH1 20-mer peptide was given alongside topical imiquimod. For these TCRs, the target antigens are not known. Repertoires were generated with immunoSEQ multiplex PCR, while TCRdb's copy carries only in-frame clones and drops some. The data show about 42,000 clones, 70% to 90% seen once. The material was PBMCs, obtained from a glioma patient whose treatment included an IDH1 peptide vaccine. These receptors all come from a man between 35 and 55 years old with glioma.

The V call is TRBV4-1, the J call TRBJ2-1; D is possibly TRBD2 (6 bases). The CDR3 is 17 residues long. V was clipped by 0 bases and J by 1 base, with 13 bases between them. Germline V gene lookup returns CDR1 MGHRA and CDR2 YSYEKL. CDR3 residues: CASSQELTRRSYNEQFF. The DNA of the CDR3 is TGCGCCAGCAGCCAAGAATTGACTAGAAGGTCCTACAATGAGCAGTTCTTC.

This rearrangement joins TRBV7-2 to TRBJ2-6, with D perhaps TRBD1 (6 bases). This CDR3 spans 14 amino acids. Germline assignment: CDR1 SGHTA and CDR2 FQGNSA. The ends were cut back, 6 bases at V and 4 bases at J, with 10 bases in the middle. The CDR3 protein is CASRPGTGANVLTF. The CDR3 DNA reads as TGTGCCAGCAGGCCGGGGACAGGGGCCAACGTCCTGACTTTC.

The chain employs TRBV5-5 and TRBJ2-7; a weak D match, TRBD2 (6 bases). Germline CDR1 SGHKS, CDR2 YYEKEE (reference sequence). Deletions cut 4 bases from V and 5 bases from J, with 25 bases between. There are 17 residues in the CDR3. DNA of the CDR3: TGTGCCAGCAGCAACACGGGAGTAGGGTGGAGGCCTAACGAGCAGTACTTC. This sequence encodes CASSNTGVGWRPNEQYF.

J is TRBJ2-1 and V is TRBV2; tentatively, D is TRBD2 (6 bases). This CDR3 is 12 amino acids long. With 5 bases removed from V and 4 bases from J, the gap between germline ends came to 6 bases. Germline V lookup: CDR1 SNHLY, CDR2 FYNNEI. CDR3 coding DNA: TGTGCCAGCAGTAGCGGGTACAATGAGCAGTTCTTC. This sequence encodes CASSSGYNEQFF.

V is TRBV2 and J is TRBJ2-7; weak D call: TRBD2 (6 bases). V lost 6 bases to trimming and J lost 4 bases, with 10 bases between them. The germline gives CDR1 SNHLY, CDR2 FYNNEI. The CDR3 has 12 amino acids. DNA of the CDR3: TGTGCCAGCAGGGGGGGTTCGTACGAGCAGTACTTC. As protein: CASRGGSYEQYF.

CDR3: CASSRGGAPDTQYF. The CDR3 coding sequence is TGTGCCAGCAGCCGCGGGGGAGCCCCAGATACGCAGTATTTT. The chain carries TRBV11-2 and TRBJ2-3; 7 bases align to TRBD2. This CDR3 is built from 14 residues. From germline, CDR1 is SGHAT and CDR2 FQNNGV. J lost 4 bases, V lost 5 bases, and 6 bases had no gene match. Looking up the rest from reference TRBV11-2 and TRBJ2-3 gives the full variable domain: EAGVAQSPRYKIIEKRQSVAFWCNPISGHATLYWYQQILGQGPKLLIQFQNNGVVDDSQLPKDRFSAERLKGVDSTLKIQPAKLEDSAVYLCASSRGGAPDTQYFGPGTRLTVL.

This clone appeared a few times. The chain uses TRBV2 and TRBJ2-2, with 12 bases lining up with TRBD2. The CDR3 runs to 15 residues. Looked up from germline, CDR1 is SNHLY and CDR2 is FYNNEI. The ends lost 8 bases at V and 8 bases at J; junction bases unmatched: 9. The CDR3 bases are TGTGCCAGCCGGTGGACTAGCGGGGCGGTGGGGGAGCTGTTTTTT. It translates to CASRWTSGAVGELFF.

V is TRBV29-1 and J is TRBJ2-3; D unclear. With 0 bases removed from V and 4 bases from J, the gap between germline ends came to 8 bases. This CDR3 region has 13 residues. CDR1 is SQVTM, CDR2 ANQGSEA, per germline. DNA for the CDR3: TGCAGCGTTGAAGAACGGTGGCCAGATACGCAGTATTTT. Encoded protein: CSVEERWPDTQYF.

The V gene is TRBV7-2, the J gene TRBJ2-1; the match to TRBD1 covers 7 bases. With V trimmed by 6 bases and J by 1 base, 6 bases remained unmatched. Germline V gives CDR1 SGHTA, CDR2 FQGNSA. This CDR3 comprises 15 residues. CDR3 sequence: CASSSQGSSYNEQFF. The CDR3 DNA follows: TGTGCCAGCAGTTCACAGGGGTCGTCCTACAATGAGCAGTTCTTC.

This chain joins TRBV5-1 and TRBJ2-7; TRBD1 matches 7 bases. The CDR3 is 15 residues long. The germline gives CDR1 SGHRS, CDR2 YFSETQ. With 7 bases clipped from V and 2 bases from J, the junction kept 12 bases outside the gene matches. DNA of the CDR3: TGCGCCAGCGTCGGTAAACAGGGGAAAACCTACGAGCAGTACTTC. Protein: CASVGKQGKTYEQYF.

This clone showed up just a few times. The chain recombines TRBV14 with TRBJ2-2; TRBD2 aligns across 7 bases. Germline V gives CDR1 SGHDN, CDR2 FVKESK. CDR3 size: 16 residues. J was trimmed by 1 base and V by 4 bases; bases with no gene match: 6. The CDR3 DNA reads TGTGCCAGCAGCCTCCGCGGCGGGAGGAACACCGGGGAGCTGTTTTTT. Protein: CASSLRGGRNTGELFF.

The CDR3 DNA reads as TGTGCCAGCAGCTCCCGGGGAAACGAGCAGTACTTC. It encodes CASSSRGNEQYF. The rearrangement uses TRBV27 and TRBJ2-7; possibly TRBD2 for D (5 bases). Germline V gene lookup returns CDR1 MNHEY and CDR2 SMNVEV (reference sequence). The V end lost 6 bases, the J end lost 5 bases, and 11 bases lay between the germline ends. This CDR3 region has 12 residues.

CDR3 sequence reads: CASTGTSGRSTARAFF. Written as DNA, the CDR3 is TGTGCCAGCACCGGGACTAGCGGGAGATCAACCGCGCGTGCGTTCTTC. The V gene is TRBV25-1, the J gene TRBJ2-1; 14 bases are shared with TRBD2. Trimming removed 7 bases from V and 15 bases from J; junction bases left unmatched: 17. Germline-derived CDR1 and CDR2 are MGHDK and SYGVNS. The length of the CDR3 is 16 residues.

The chain carries TRBV6-5 and TRBJ1-3; TRBD1 might be the D (5 bases). This CDR3 spans 16 amino acids. The V gene lost 0 bases and the J gene lost 0 bases, with 9 bases spanning the gap. Looked up from germline, CDR1 is MNHEY and CDR2 is SVGAGI. In DNA form, the CDR3 reads TGTGCCAGCAGTTACTCTAGGGACCTCTCTGGAAACACCATATATTTT. Translating gives CASSYSRDLSGNTIYF.

The V call is TRBV6-4, the J call TRBJ1-3; TRBD1 is a possible D gene (6 bases). Deletions cut 3 bases from V and 0 bases from J, with 18 bases between. The CDR3 is 18 residues long. Looked up from germline, CDR1 is MRHNA and CDR2 is SNTAGT. This chain's CDR3 is CASSDLQGALDSGNTIYF. The CDR3 DNA is TGTGCCAGCAGTGATTTACAGGGTGCCCTTGACTCTGGAAACACCATATATTTT.

The CDR3 DNA reads as TGTGCCAGCAGCTTGGCCAAGACAGCAGCCTCAGAGACCCAGTACTTC. This gives the protein CASSLAKTAASETQYF. This chain connects TRBV5-8 to TRBJ2-5; weak D call: TRBD1 (5 bases). The CDR3 has 16 amino acids. Germline CDR1 and CDR2: SGHTS and YDEGEE. Trimming stripped 0 bases from V and 4 bases from J, with 16 bases between.

The count of this clone is one. This chain links TRBV5-1 with TRBJ1-5; D call uncertain. This CDR3 region has 15 residues. The V end lost 1 base, the J end lost 3 bases, and 11 bases lay between the germline ends. Germline CDR1 reads SGHRS; CDR2 reads YFSETQ. The CDR3 spells CASSLSHGTNQPQHF. CDR3 sequence (DNA): TGCGCCAGCAGCTTGAGTCACGGAACCAATCAGCCCCAGCATTTT.

The J gene is TRBJ2-7, the V gene TRBV27; D is possibly TRBD1 or TRBD2 (6 bases each). CDR3 length equals 15 residues. V was shortened by 6 bases and J by 2 bases, with 17 bases between the two germline ends. The germline CDR1 and CDR2 sequences are MNHEY and SMNVEV (reference sequence). CDR3 residues: CASREAGGSPYEQYF. The CDR3 nucleotides are TGTGCCAGCAGGGAGGCCGGGGGCTCCCCCTACGAGCAGTACTTC.

This clone was observed a single time. The J gene is TRBJ2-1, the V gene TRBV25-1; TRBD2 matches at 16 bases. The CDR3 extends over 18 amino acids. V lost 6 bases to trimming and J lost 6 bases; unmatched junction nucleotides: 11. Per the germline V gene, CDR1 is MGHDK and CDR2 is SYGVNS. CDR3 loop: CASRRGLAGGTRRNEQFF. As DNA, the CDR3 is TGTGCCAGCAGAAGGGGACTAGCGGGAGGGACCCGCCGCAATGAGCAGTTCTTC.

V and J are TRBV11-3 and TRBJ1-1; 8 bases align to TRBD1. The germline V gene encodes CDR1 SGHNT and CDR2 YENEEA. This CDR3 is 13 amino acids long. Losses at the gene ends were 4 bases for V and 4 bases for J; bases not matched to a gene: 2. CDR3 protein: CASSYTGGTEAFF. CDR3 in DNA: TGTGCCAGCAGCTATACAGGGGGCACTGAAGCTTTCTTT.

CDR3 amino acids: CSARTSYNEQFF. The CDR3 nucleotides are TGCAGCGCCCGGACGTCGTACAATGAGCAGTTCTTC. V is TRBV29-1 and J is TRBJ2-1; D not resolved. Germline CDR1 and CDR2: SQVTM and ANQGSEA. The CDR3 is 12 residues long. V was shortened by 7 bases and J by 4 bases, with 11 bases between the two germline ends.

This clone was seen just once. This chain uses TRBV5-1 with TRBJ2-3; 11 positions agree with TRBD1. The V gene end was trimmed by 0 bases and the J gene end by 10 bases; junction bases not matched to a gene: 10. Germline V gene sequence: CDR1 SGHRS, CDR2 YFSETQ. The CDR3 is made up of 16 amino acids. CDR3 DNA: TGCGCCAGCAGCTTGGGCTTAGGACAGGGGGCGCCGGCGCAGTATTTT. Its translation is CASSLGLGQGAPAQYF.

The chain employs TRBV19 and TRBJ1-2; 7 nucleotides match TRBD1. The CDR3 has 12 residues. The V gene end was trimmed by 8 bases and the J gene end by 5 bases; junction bases not matched to a gene: 5. Germline V gene data show CDR1 as LNHDA and CDR2 as SQIVND (reference sequence). The CDR3 protein is CASADRPYGYTF. In DNA form, the CDR3 reads TGTGCCAGTGCGGACAGGCCATATGGCTACACCTTC.

This sequence joins TRBV5-5 and TRBJ2-1, with 10 bases identical to TRBD1. The CDR3 sequence is 15 residues long. From germline, CDR1 is SGHKS and CDR2 YYEKEE (reference sequence). V dropped 2 bases and J dropped 5; count of bases not matched to a gene: 4. CDR3 amino acids: CASSFGQGVDNEQFF. The CDR3 DNA reads as TGTGCCAGCAGCTTTGGACAGGGGGTGGACAATGAGCAGTTCTTC.

V is TRBV7-9 and J is TRBJ2-1, with D maybe TRBD2 (5 bases). The CDR3 runs 16 residues. CDR1 is SEHNR, CDR2 FQNEAQ, per germline (reference sequence). V was clipped by 5 bases and J by 0 bases, with 14 bases between them. CDR3 sequence reads: CASSGDGVSSYNEQFF. The CDR3, as DNA: TGTGCCAGCAGCGGAGACGGGGTAAGCTCCTACAATGAGCAGTTCTTC. Using reference TRBV7-9 and TRBJ2-1 for the parts outside the CDR3, the full variable domain is DTGVSQNPRHKITKRGQNVTFRCDPISEHNRLYWYRQTLGQGPEFLTYFQNEAQLEKSRLLSDRFSAERPKGSFSTLEIQRTEQGDSAMYLCASSGDGVSSYNEQFFGPGTRLTVL.

This chain uses TRBV4-2 with TRBJ1-5, with no clear D. Per the germline V gene, CDR1 is LGHNA and CDR2 is YNFKEQ. The CDR3 has 15 residues. Trimming cost V 0 bases and J 0 bases, with 6 bases left between them. CDR3 DNA: TGTGCCAGCAGCCAAGATCATAATAGCAATCAGCCCCAGCATTTT. Encoded protein: CASSQDHNSNQPQHF.